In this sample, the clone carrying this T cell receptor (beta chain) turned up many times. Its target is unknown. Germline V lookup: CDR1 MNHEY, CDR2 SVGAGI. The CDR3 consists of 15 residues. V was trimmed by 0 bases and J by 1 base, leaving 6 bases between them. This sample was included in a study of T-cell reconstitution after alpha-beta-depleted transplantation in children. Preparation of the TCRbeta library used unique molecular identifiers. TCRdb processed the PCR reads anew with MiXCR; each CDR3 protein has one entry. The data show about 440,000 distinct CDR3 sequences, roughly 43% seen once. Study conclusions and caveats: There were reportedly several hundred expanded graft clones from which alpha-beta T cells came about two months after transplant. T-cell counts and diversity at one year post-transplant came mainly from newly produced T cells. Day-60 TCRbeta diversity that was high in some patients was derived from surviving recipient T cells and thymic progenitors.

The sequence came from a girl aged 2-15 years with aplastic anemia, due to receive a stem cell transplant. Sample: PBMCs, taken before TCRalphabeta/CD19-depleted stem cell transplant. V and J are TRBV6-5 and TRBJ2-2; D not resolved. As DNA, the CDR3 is TGTGCCAGCAGTTACTCGTTCATGAACACCGGGGAGCTGTTTTTT. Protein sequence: CASSYSFMNTGELFF.